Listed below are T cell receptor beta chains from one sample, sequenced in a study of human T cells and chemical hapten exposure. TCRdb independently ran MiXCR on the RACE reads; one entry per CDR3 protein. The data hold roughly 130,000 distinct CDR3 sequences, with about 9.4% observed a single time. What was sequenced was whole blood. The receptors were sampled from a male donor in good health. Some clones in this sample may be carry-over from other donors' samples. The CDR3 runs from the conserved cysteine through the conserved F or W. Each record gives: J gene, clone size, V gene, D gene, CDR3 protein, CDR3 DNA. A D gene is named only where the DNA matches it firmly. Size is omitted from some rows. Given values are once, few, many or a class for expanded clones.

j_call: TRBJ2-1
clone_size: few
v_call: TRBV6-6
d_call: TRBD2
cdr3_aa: CATNKGLAGGDQTNEQFF
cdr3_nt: TGTGCCACCAATAAGGGGCTAGCGGGAGGGGATCAGACCAATGAGCAGTTCTTC

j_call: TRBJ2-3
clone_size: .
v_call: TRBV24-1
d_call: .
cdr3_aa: CATSDGGQYTQYF
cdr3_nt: TGTGCCACCAGTGATGGGGGGCAGTATACGCAGTATTTT

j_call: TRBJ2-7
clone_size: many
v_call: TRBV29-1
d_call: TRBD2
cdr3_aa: CSVEDETSGRYEQYF
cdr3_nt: TGCAGCGTTGAAGATGAAACTAGCGGGAGGTACGAGCAGTACTTC

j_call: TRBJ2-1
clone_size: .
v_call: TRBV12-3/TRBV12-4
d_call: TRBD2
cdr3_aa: CASSYLAGGPVSDEQFF
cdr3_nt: TGTGCCAGCAGTTACTTAGCGGGAGGGCCGGTGTCGGATGAGCAGTTCTTC

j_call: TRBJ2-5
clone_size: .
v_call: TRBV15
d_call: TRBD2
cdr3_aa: CATSRAAAGQETQYF
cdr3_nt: TGTGCCACCAGCAGAGCTGCAGCGGGACAAGAGACCCAGTACTTC

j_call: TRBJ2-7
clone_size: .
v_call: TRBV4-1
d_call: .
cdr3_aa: CASSQAWGPYEQYF
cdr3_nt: TGCGCCAGCAGCCAAGCGTGGGGGCCCTACGAGCAGTACTTC

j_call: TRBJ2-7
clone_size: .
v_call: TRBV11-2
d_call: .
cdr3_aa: CASAPLWGPSYEQYF
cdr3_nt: TGTGCCAGCGCTCCATTGTGGGGGCCTTCCTACGAGCAGTACTTC

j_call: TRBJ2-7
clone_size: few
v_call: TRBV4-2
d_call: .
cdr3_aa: CASSQDLGWDSSSYEQYF
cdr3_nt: TGTGCCAGCAGCCAAGATCTGGGGTGGGACTCTTCCTCCTACGAGCAGTACTTC

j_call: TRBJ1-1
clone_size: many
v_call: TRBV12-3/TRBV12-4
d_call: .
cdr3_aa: CASSSAAEESEAFF
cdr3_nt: TGTGCCAGCAGCTCAGCGGCGGAGGAATCTGAAGCTTTCTTT

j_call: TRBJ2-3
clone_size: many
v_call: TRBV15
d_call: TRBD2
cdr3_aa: CATRETSGRAGTQYF
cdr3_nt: TGTGCCACCAGGGAAACTAGCGGGAGGGCCGGGACGCAGTATTTT

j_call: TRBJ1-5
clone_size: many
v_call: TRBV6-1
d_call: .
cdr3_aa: CASSEAWVSNQPQHF
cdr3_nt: TGTGCCAGCAGTGAAGCATGGGTTTCCAATCAGCCCCAGCATTTT

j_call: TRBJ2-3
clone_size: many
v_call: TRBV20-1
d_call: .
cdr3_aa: CSARDRGRYTQYF
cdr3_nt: TGCAGTGCTAGAGATCGAGGCCGCTATACGCAGTATTTT

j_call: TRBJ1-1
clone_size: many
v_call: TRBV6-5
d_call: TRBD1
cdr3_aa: CASSSGQGEAFF
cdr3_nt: TGTGCCAGCAGTTCCGGACAGGGTGAAGCTTTCTTT

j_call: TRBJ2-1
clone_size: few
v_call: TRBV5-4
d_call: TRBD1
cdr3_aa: CASRLTGESSYNEQFF
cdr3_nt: TGTGCCAGCAGATTGACAGGGGAAAGCTCCTACAATGAGCAGTTCTTC

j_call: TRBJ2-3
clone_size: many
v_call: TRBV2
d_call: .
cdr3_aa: CATAEDSISTDTQYF
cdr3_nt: TGTGCCACCGCGGAGGACAGCATTAGCACAGATACGCAGTATTTT

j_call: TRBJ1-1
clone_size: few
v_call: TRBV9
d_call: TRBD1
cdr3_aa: CASSVGQGASWTEAFF
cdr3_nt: TGTGCCAGCAGCGTAGGGCAGGGGGCGTCGTGGACTGAAGCTTTCTTT

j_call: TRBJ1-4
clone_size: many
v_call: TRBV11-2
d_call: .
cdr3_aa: CASSPRPLQVSTNEKLFF
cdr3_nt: TGTGCCAGCAGCCCCAGACCCTTACAGGTGTCAACTAATGAAAAACTGTTTTTT

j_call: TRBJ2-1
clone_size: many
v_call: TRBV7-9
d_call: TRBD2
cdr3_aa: CASSLTGLADNEQFF
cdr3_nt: TGTGCCAGCAGCTTAACAGGCCTAGCGGACAATGAGCAGTTCTTC

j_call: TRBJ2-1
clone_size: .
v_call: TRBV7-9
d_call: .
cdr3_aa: CASSLGLVVSHEQFF
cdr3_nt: TGTGCCAGCAGCTTAGGACTAGTGGTCTCCCATGAGCAGTTCTTC

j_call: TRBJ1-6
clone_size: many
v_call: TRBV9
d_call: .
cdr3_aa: CASSASARNSPLHF
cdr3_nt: TGTGCCAGCAGCGCAAGCGCCAGGAATTCACCCCTCCACTTT

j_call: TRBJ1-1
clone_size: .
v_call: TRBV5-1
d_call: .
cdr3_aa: CASSFDMGTEAFF
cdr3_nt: TGCGCCAGCAGCTTCGATATGGGCACTGAAGCTTTCTTT

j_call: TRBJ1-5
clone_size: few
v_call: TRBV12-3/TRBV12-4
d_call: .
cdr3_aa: CASSLGHVEANQPQHF
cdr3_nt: TGTGCCAGCAGTTTAGGCCACGTAGAGGCCAATCAGCCCCAGCATTTT

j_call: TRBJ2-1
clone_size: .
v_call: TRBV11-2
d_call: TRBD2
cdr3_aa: CASSYSSGNSYNEQFF
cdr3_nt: TGTGCCAGCAGCTACTCTAGCGGGAACTCCTACAATGAGCAGTTCTTC

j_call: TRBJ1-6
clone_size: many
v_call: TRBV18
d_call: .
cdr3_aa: CASSPGEVSPLHF
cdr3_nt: TGTGCCAGCTCACCAGGAGAGGTTTCACCCCTCCACTTT

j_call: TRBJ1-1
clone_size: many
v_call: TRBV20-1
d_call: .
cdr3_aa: CSASHDTQEAFF
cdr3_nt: TGCAGTGCTAGTCACGATACGCAAGAAGCTTTCTTT

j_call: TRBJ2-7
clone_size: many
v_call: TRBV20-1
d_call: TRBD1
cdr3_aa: CSAASGTDHEQYF
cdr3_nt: TGCAGTGCAGCATCCGGGACAGACCACGAGCAGTACTTC

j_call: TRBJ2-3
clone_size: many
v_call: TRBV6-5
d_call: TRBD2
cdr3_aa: CASTYGGGTDTQYF
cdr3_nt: TGTGCCAGCACCTACGGGGGGGGCACAGATACGCAGTATTTT

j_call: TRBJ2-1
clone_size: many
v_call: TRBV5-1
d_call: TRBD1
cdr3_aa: CASSRDRGYEQFF
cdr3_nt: TGCGCCAGCAGCCGGGACAGGGGCTATGAGCAGTTCTTC

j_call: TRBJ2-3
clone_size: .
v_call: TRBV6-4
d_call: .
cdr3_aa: CASSDSMGGSTDTQYF
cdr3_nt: TGTGCCAGCAGTGACTCGATGGGGGGAAGCACAGATACGCAGTATTTT

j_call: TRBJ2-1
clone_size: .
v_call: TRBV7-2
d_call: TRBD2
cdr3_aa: CASSPSRLAGVQFF
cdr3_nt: TGTGCCAGCAGCCCTTCGAGGCTAGCGGGAGTGCAGTTCTTC

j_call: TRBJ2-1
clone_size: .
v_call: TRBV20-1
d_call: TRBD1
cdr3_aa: CSARDRRTYNEQFF
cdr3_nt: TGCAGTGCTAGGGACAGGCGAACCTACAATGAGCAGTTCTTC

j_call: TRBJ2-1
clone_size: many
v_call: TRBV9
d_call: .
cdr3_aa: CASTGAVGVYNEQFF
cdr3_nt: TGTGCCAGCACCGGGGCTGTCGGGGTCTACAATGAGCAGTTCTTC

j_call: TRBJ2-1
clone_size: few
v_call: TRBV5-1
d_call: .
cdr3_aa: CASSLEAIEQFF
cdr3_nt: TGCGCCAGCAGCTTGGAAGCCATTGAGCAGTTCTTC

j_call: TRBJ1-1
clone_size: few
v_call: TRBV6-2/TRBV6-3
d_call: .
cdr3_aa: CASSKTENTEAFF
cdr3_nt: TGTGCCAGCAGCAAGACAGAGAACACTGAAGCTTTCTTT

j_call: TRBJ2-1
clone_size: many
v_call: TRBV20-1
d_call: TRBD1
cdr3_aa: CSASSGQGYNEQFF
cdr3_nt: TGCAGTGCTAGTTCGGGACAGGGGTACAATGAGCAGTTCTTC

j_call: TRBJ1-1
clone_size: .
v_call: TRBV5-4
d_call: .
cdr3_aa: CASSLAERYTEAFF
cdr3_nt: TGTGCCAGCAGCTTAGCAGAGAGGTACACTGAAGCTTTCTTT

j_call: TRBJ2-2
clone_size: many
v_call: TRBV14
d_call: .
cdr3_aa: CASSQDLLGNTGELFF
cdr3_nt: TGTGCCAGCAGCCAAGATCTACTGGGGAACACCGGGGAGCTGTTTTTT

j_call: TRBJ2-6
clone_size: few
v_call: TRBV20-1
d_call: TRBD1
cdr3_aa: CSARLGGGQGDSGANVLTF
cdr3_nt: TGCAGTGCTAGATTGGGTGGGGGACAGGGCGACTCTGGGGCCAACGTCCTGACTTTC

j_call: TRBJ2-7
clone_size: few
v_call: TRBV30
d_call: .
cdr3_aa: CAWSRIGDEQYF
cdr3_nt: TGTGCCTGGAGTCGCATTGGTGACGAGCAGTACTTC

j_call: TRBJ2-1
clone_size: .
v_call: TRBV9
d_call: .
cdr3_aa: CASSVGPLSPYNEQFF
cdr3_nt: TGTGCCAGCAGCGTAGGGCCCCTGTCCCCCTACAATGAGCAGTTCTTC

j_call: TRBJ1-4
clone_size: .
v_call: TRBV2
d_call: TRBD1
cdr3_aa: CASSEALQGADEKLFF
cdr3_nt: TGTGCCAGCAGTGAAGCGCTTCAGGGGGCGGATGAAAAACTGTTTTTT

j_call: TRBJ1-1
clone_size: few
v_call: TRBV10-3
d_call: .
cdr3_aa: CAISENTMNTEAFF
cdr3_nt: TGTGCCATCAGTGAAAACACGATGAACACTGAAGCTTTCTTT